This is a list of T cell receptor beta chains from one sample in a study of human T cells and chemical hapten exposure. In TCRdb, the RACE reads were re-called with MiXCR into one record per CDR3 protein. Of 300,000 to 450,000 distinct CDR3 sequences in the sample, about 5.1% were seen once. Sequencing was performed on whole blood, taken in connection with sensitization to the hapten diphenylcyclopropenone (DPC). All receptors derive from a woman aged 45 to 65 with alopecia areata. Some clones in this sample may be carry-over from other donors' samples. CDR3s include the opening cysteine and the closing phenylalanine or tryptophan. Each record gives: CDR3 length, V gene, D gene, J gene, clone size, CDR3 protein, CDR3 DNA. The D gene is left open where the match is weak. Clone size is shown for a subset of rows, as once, few, many or a class of expanded clone.

CDR3 length: 13; V gene: TRBV29-1; D gene: .; J gene: TRBJ2-7; clone size: many; CDR3 protein: CSVDRLDAYEQYF; CDR3 DNA: TGCAGCGTTGACCGGCTAGACGCCTACGAGCAGTACTTC
CDR3 length: 13; V gene: TRBV20-1; D gene: TRBD2; J gene: TRBJ2-7; clone size: few; CDR3 protein: CSAPPPGGIEQYF; CDR3 DNA: TGCAGTGCTCCACCCCCGGGAGGCATCGAGCAGTACTTC
CDR3 length: 17; V gene: TRBV5-6; D gene: .; J gene: TRBJ2-7; clone size: few; CDR3 protein: CASSPVGLLPSSYEQYF; CDR3 DNA: TGTGCCAGCAGCCCGGTAGGACTCCTCCCGAGCTCCTACGAGCAGTACTTC
CDR3 length: 12; V gene: TRBV5-4; D gene: .; J gene: TRBJ2-2; clone size: few; CDR3 protein: CASSLYPGELFF; CDR3 DNA: TGTGCCAGCAGCTTGTACCCCGGGGAGCTGTTTTTT
CDR3 length: 15; V gene: TRBV9; D gene: .; J gene: TRBJ2-3; clone size: many; CDR3 protein: CASSVEGGAADTQYF; CDR3 DNA: TGTGCCAGCAGCGTAGAAGGAGGGGCAGCAGATACGCAGTATTTT
CDR3 length: 17; V gene: TRBV7-2; D gene: TRBD2; J gene: TRBJ2-2; clone size: few; CDR3 protein: CASSPGLAGVSTGELFF; CDR3 DNA: TGTGCCAGCAGTCCAGGACTAGCGGGAGTTAGCACCGGGGAGCTGTTTTTT
CDR3 length: 15; V gene: TRBV20-1; D gene: TRBD1; J gene: TRBJ2-3; clone size: few; CDR3 protein: CSVLPRTGGADTQYF; CDR3 DNA: TGCAGTGTCCTGCCGAGGACAGGGGGCGCAGATACGCAGTATTTT
CDR3 length: 13; V gene: TRBV20-1; D gene: .; J gene: TRBJ1-1; clone size: few; CDR3 protein: CSARVEGRTEAFF; CDR3 DNA: TGCAGTGCTAGGGTGGAGGGTAGGACTGAAGCTTTCTTT
CDR3 length: 15; V gene: TRBV9; D gene: .; J gene: TRBJ2-2; clone size: many; CDR3 protein: CASTPVAFDTGELFF; CDR3 DNA: TGTGCCAGCACCCCTGTGGCGTTCGACACCGGGGAGCTGTTTTTT
CDR3 length: 14; V gene: TRBV27; D gene: TRBD1; J gene: TRBJ2-7; clone size: many; CDR3 protein: CASSSTGKDYEQYF; CDR3 DNA: TGTGCCAGCAGTTCGACAGGGAAGGACTACGAGCAGTACTTC
CDR3 length: 14; V gene: TRBV6-1; D gene: .; J gene: TRBJ1-1; clone size: .; CDR3 protein: CAGRKENMNTEAFF; CDR3 DNA: TGTGCCGGCCGGAAGGAAAACATGAACACTGAAGCTTTCTTT
CDR3 length: 14; V gene: TRBV6-5; D gene: TRBD2; J gene: TRBJ2-2; clone size: many; CDR3 protein: CASTPSGGTGELFF; CDR3 DNA: TGTGCCAGCACCCCCAGCGGGGGAACCGGGGAGCTGTTTTTT
CDR3 length: 15; V gene: TRBV4-1; D gene: .; J gene: TRBJ1-1; clone size: few; CDR3 protein: CASSQQGGRNTEAFF; CDR3 DNA: TGCGCCAGCAGCCAACAGGGAGGGCGGAACACTGAAGCTTTCTTT
CDR3 length: 15; V gene: TRBV5-1; D gene: TRBD1; J gene: TRBJ2-1; clone size: few; CDR3 protein: CASSLAGQGVHEQFF; CDR3 DNA: TGCGCCAGCAGCTTGGCCGGACAGGGTGTGCATGAGCAGTTCTTC
CDR3 length: 14; V gene: TRBV18; D gene: .; J gene: TRBJ1-5; clone size: many; CDR3 protein: CASSPQYSNQPQHF; CDR3 DNA: TGTGCCAGCTCTCCCCAATATAGCAATCAGCCCCAGCATTTT
CDR3 length: 13; V gene: TRBV21-1; D gene: .; J gene: TRBJ2-7; clone size: many; CDR3 protein: CASRDRGSYEQYF; CDR3 DNA: TGTGCCAGCAGAGACAGGGGTTCCTACGAGCAGTACTTC
CDR3 length: 15; V gene: TRBV5-1; D gene: .; J gene: TRBJ1-1; clone size: few; CDR3 protein: CASSLVRVKNTEAFF; CDR3 DNA: TGCGCCAGCAGCTTGGTCAGGGTGAAGAACACTGAAGCTTTCTTT
CDR3 length: 14; V gene: TRBV12-3/TRBV12-4; D gene: .; J gene: TRBJ1-1; clone size: few; CDR3 protein: CASSGGVMNTEAFF; CDR3 DNA: TGTGCCAGCAGTGGAGGGGTCATGAACACTGAAGCTTTCTTT
CDR3 length: 15; V gene: TRBV10-3; D gene: .; J gene: TRBJ2-3; clone size: many; CDR3 protein: CAIRLGGPSTDTQYF; CDR3 DNA: TGTGCCATCAGGTTAGGGGGACCTAGCACAGATACGCAGTATTTT
CDR3 length: 14; V gene: TRBV7-9; D gene: .; J gene: TRBJ1-5; clone size: .; CDR3 protein: CASSSEGSNQPQHF; CDR3 DNA: TGTGCCAGCAGCTCGGAAGGTAGCAATCAGCCCCAGCATTTT
CDR3 length: 15; V gene: TRBV20-1; D gene: .; J gene: TRBJ2-3; clone size: .; CDR3 protein: CSASMGEVSTDTQYF; CDR3 DNA: TGCAGTGCGAGCATGGGGGAGGTTAGCACAGATACGCAGTATTTT
CDR3 length: 14; V gene: TRBV5-1; D gene: TRBD1; J gene: TRBJ2-3; clone size: few; CDR3 protein: CASTDRGPGDTQYF; CDR3 DNA: TGCGCCAGCACCGACAGGGGGCCGGGAGATACGCAGTATTTT
CDR3 length: 13; V gene: TRBV27; D gene: .; J gene: TRBJ2-1; clone size: many; CDR3 protein: CASRGGGLGEQFF; CDR3 DNA: TGTGCCAGCAGGGGAGGGGGCCTGGGTGAGCAGTTCTTC
CDR3 length: 16; V gene: TRBV6-5; D gene: TRBD2; J gene: TRBJ2-2; clone size: many; CDR3 protein: CASTSAGGPNTGELFF; CDR3 DNA: TGTGCCAGCACGTCAGCGGGAGGGCCGAACACCGGGGAGCTGTTTTTT
CDR3 length: 15; V gene: TRBV28; D gene: .; J gene: TRBJ2-3; clone size: few; CDR3 protein: CASSPPMGHGDTQYF; CDR3 DNA: TGTGCCAGCAGTCCTCCTATGGGCCACGGGGATACGCAGTATTTT
CDR3 length: 12; V gene: TRBV6-2/TRBV6-3; D gene: .; J gene: TRBJ2-7; clone size: few; CDR3 protein: CASSYTVWEQYF; CDR3 DNA: TGTGCCAGCAGTTACACGGTATGGGAGCAGTACTTC
CDR3 length: 15; V gene: TRBV6-5; D gene: .; J gene: TRBJ2-5; clone size: .; CDR3 protein: CASSAAGTHGETQYF; CDR3 DNA: TGTGCCAGCAGTGCAGCCGGGACTCACGGCGAGACCCAGTACTTC
CDR3 length: 15; V gene: TRBV28; D gene: TRBD2; J gene: TRBJ2-1; clone size: many; CDR3 protein: CASTQGLAGNNEQFF; CDR3 DNA: TGTGCCAGCACCCAAGGACTAGCGGGGAACAATGAGCAGTTCTTC
CDR3 length: 16; V gene: TRBV7-6; D gene: .; J gene: TRBJ2-3; clone size: .; CDR3 protein: CASSLGLEQETDTQYF; CDR3 DNA: TGTGCCAGCAGCTTAGGTCTGGAACAGGAAACAGATACGCAGTATTTT
CDR3 length: 13; V gene: TRBV28; D gene: .; J gene: TRBJ2-3; clone size: many; CDR3 protein: CASSTPAKGSQYF; CDR3 DNA: TGTGCCAGCAGTACCCCGGCGAAGGGGTCGCAGTATTTT
CDR3 length: 15; V gene: TRBV2; D gene: TRBD1; J gene: TRBJ1-1; clone size: few; CDR3 protein: CASRRTGGDYTEAFF; CDR3 DNA: TGTGCCAGCAGAAGGACAGGGGGCGATTACACTGAAGCTTTCTTT
CDR3 length: 10; V gene: TRBV21-1; D gene: .; J gene: TRBJ2-7; clone size: few; CDR3 protein: CASSREAFSF; CDR3 DNA: TGTGCCAGCAGCAGGGAGGCTTTTTCCTTC
CDR3 length: 16; V gene: TRBV7-9; D gene: .; J gene: TRBJ2-3; clone size: few; CDR3 protein: CASSSTGGPSTDTQYF; CDR3 DNA: TGTGCCAGCAGCTCCACTGGCGGACCCAGCACAGATACGCAGTATTTT
CDR3 length: 15; V gene: TRBV6-2/TRBV6-3; D gene: .; J gene: TRBJ2-4; clone size: many; CDR3 protein: CASTTRRGGKNIQYF; CDR3 DNA: TGTGCCAGCACAACCCGCAGGGGAGGCAAAAACATTCAGTACTTC
CDR3 length: 13; V gene: TRBV30; D gene: .; J gene: TRBJ1-4; clone size: .; CDR3 protein: CAWTGIGNEKLFF; CDR3 DNA: TGTGCCTGGACGGGGATCGGCAATGAAAAACTGTTTTTT
CDR3 length: 15; V gene: TRBV4-2; D gene: .; J gene: TRBJ2-7; clone size: many; CDR3 protein: CASSQTAAFPYEQYF; CDR3 DNA: TGTGCCAGCAGCCAGACAGCTGCCTTCCCCTACGAGCAGTACTTC
CDR3 length: 15; V gene: TRBV12-3/TRBV12-4; D gene: TRBD1; J gene: TRBJ1-2; clone size: few; CDR3 protein: CASSHRGGALYGYTF; CDR3 DNA: TGTGCCAGCAGTCACAGGGGCGGGGCCCTCTATGGCTACACCTTC
CDR3 length: 12; V gene: TRBV5-6; D gene: .; J gene: TRBJ1-6; clone size: .; CDR3 protein: CASSQGRSTLHF; CDR3 DNA: TGTGCCAGCAGCCAGGGACGCTCGACCCTCCACTTT
CDR3 length: 14; V gene: TRBV12-3/TRBV12-4; D gene: .; J gene: TRBJ2-3; clone size: few; CDR3 protein: CASSSAGETDTQYF; CDR3 DNA: TGTGCCAGCAGTTCAGCCGGCGAGACCGATACGCAGTATTTT
CDR3 length: 14; V gene: TRBV13; D gene: TRBD2; J gene: TRBJ2-7; clone size: .; CDR3 protein: CASSLARGGLEQYF; CDR3 DNA: TGTGCCAGCAGCTTAGCGCGGGGGGGTCTCGAGCAGTACTTC
CDR3 length: 14; V gene: TRBV6-1; D gene: .; J gene: TRBJ1-3; clone size: many; CDR3 protein: CASSELSSGNTIYF; CDR3 DNA: TGTGCCAGCAGTGAACTGAGTAGTGGAAACACCATATATTTT
CDR3 length: 17; V gene: TRBV5-6; D gene: .; J gene: TRBJ1-1; clone size: many; CDR3 protein: CASSTDSWGGTNTEAFF; CDR3 DNA: TGTGCCAGCAGCACGGACAGTTGGGGAGGAACGAACACTGAAGCTTTCTTT
CDR3 length: 15; V gene: TRBV7-9; D gene: TRBD1; J gene: TRBJ1-2; clone size: .; CDR3 protein: CASSLGQGESYGYTF; CDR3 DNA: TGTGCCAGCAGCTTGGGACAGGGGGAAAGCTATGGCTACACCTTC